This T cell receptor (beta chain) was found in a study of cytomegalovirus exposure and HLA in healthy donors. About the study: Around 180 million T cells yielded some 120 million unique TCR beta sequences in earlier analysis.

CDR1 SGDLS and CDR2 YYNGEE come from the germline V gene. V lost 4 bases and J lost 2, with 10 bases in between. The CDR3 has 14 residues. This PCR relied on a set of 60 Vbeta primers and 13 Jbeta primers. Authors' processing steps: Later analysis identified roughly 82 million unique TCR beta chains, approximately 11 million shared. The table came from immunoSEQ multiplex PCR; TCRdb's copy has only in-frame clones and leaves some out. From that table come the V and J calls and clone size; the DNA was used to work out D and trimming. The sample includes some 150,000 clones, approximately 83% of them seen just once. This clone has only one observation.

V and J are TRBV9 and TRBJ2-1; possible D gene TRBD1, 6 bases. This clonotype originated in a woman aged 18-29 years in good health and CMV-seronegative. The sequenced sample consisted of PBMCs. This chain's CDR3 is CASSLDRTYNEQFF. The CDR3 nucleotides read TGTGCCAGCAGCCTCGACAGGACCTACAATGAGCAGTTCTTC.